The present TCR delta chain was sequenced within a study of gamma-delta T cells after stem cell transplantation. TCRdb redid the clone calls on the RT-PCR reads with CATT. The repertoire holds about 15,000 delta-chain clones, with approximately 8.5% as singletons. As concerns this clone: This could be a read error, since a much larger clone is one nucleotide away.

CDR1 GEAIGNYY and CDR2 EKD come from the germline V gene. V lost 0 bases, J lost 0 bases, and 15 bases stayed unmatched. This CDR3 contains 19 residues. This TCR was sampled from a human donor. It is not recorded whose cells these are; they may come from a transplant donor. The sample comprised gamma-delta T cells. This chain joins TRDV2 and TRDJ1; 7 bases map to TRDD3. The CDR3, as DNA: TGTGCCTGTGACACCGGTACTGGGGTATACGGTGGGTACACCGATAAACTCATCTTT. Translation gives CACDTGTGVYGGYTDKLIF.